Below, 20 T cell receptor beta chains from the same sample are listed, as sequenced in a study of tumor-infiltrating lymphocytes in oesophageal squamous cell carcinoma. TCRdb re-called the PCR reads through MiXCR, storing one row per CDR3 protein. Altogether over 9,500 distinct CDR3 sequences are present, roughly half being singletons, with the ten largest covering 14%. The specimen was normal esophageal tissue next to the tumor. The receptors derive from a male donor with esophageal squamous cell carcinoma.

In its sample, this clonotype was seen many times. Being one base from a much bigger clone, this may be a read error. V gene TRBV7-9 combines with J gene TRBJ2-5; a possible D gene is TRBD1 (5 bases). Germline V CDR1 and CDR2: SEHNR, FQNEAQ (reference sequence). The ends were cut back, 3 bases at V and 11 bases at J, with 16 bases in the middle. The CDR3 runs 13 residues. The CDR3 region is CASSFAGKHEQYF. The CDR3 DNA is TGTGCCAGCAGCTTTGCAGGGAAACATGAGCAGTACTTC. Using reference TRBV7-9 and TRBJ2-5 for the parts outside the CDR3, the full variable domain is DTGVSQNPRHKITKRGQNVTFRCDPISEHNRLYWYRQTLGQGPEFLTYFQNEAQLEKSRLLSDRFSAERPKGSFSTLEIQRTEQGDSAMYLCASSFAGKHEQYFGPGTRLLVL.

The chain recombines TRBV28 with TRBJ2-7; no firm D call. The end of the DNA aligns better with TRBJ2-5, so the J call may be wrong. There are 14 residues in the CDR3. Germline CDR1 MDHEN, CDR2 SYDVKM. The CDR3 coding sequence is TGTGCCAGCGGTCCCCAAGGACGCTCGAGGACCCAGTACTTC. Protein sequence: CASGPQGRSRTQYF.

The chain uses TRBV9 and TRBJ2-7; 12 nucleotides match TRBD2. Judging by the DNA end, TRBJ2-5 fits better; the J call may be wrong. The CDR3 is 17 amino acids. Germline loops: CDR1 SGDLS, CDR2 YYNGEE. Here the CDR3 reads CASSAGELAGGIETQYF. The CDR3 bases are TGTGCCAGCAGCGCGGGTGAGCTAGCGGGAGGGATAGAGACCCAGTACTTC.

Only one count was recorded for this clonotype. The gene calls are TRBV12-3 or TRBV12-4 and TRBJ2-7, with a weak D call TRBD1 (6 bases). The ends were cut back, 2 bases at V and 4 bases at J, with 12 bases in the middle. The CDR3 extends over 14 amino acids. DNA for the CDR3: TGTGCCAGCAGTTTACGGCCCGACAGGTACGAGCAGTACTTC. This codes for CASSLRPDRYEQYF.

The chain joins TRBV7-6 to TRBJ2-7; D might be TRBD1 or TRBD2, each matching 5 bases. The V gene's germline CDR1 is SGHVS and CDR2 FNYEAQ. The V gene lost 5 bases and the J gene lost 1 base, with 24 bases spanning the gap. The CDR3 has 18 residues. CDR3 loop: CASSPLRGVTVGSYEQYF. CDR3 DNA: TGTGCCAGCAGCCCGTTGAGGGGCGTGACAGTCGGGTCCTACGAGCAGTACTTC. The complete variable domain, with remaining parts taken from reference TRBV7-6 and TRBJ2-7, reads GAGVSQSPRYKVTKRGQDVALRCDPISGHVSLYWYRQALGQGPEFLTYFNYEAQQDKSGLPNDRFSAERPEGSISTLTIQRTEQRDSAMYRCASSPLRGVTVGSYEQYFGPGTRLTVT.

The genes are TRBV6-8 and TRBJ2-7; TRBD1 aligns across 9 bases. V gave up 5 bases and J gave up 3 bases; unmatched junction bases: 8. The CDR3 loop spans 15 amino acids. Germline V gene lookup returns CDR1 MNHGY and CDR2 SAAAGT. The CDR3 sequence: CASSTRQGGFYEQYF. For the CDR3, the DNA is TGTGCCAGCAGTACCCGACAGGGGGGATTCTACGAGCAGTACTTC.

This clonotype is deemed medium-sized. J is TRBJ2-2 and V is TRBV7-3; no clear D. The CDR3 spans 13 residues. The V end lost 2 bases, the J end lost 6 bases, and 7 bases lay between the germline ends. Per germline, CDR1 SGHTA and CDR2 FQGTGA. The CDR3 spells CASSLDRAGELFF. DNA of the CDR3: TGTGCCAGCAGCTTAGATAGGGCCGGGGAGCTGTTTTTT.

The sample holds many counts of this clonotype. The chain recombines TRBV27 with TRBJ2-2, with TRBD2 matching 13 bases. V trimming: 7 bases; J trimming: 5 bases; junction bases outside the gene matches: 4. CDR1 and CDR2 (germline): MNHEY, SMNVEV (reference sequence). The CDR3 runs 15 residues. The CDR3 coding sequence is TGTGCCAGCAAAGAGGGACTAGCGGGGACCGGGGAGCTGTTTTTT. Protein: CASKEGLAGTGELFF.

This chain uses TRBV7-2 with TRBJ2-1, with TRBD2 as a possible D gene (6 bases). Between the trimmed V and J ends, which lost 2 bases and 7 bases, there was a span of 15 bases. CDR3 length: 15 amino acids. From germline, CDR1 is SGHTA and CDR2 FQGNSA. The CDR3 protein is CASSLIGSGRNEQFF. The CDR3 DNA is TGTGCCAGCAGCTTAATCGGGAGTGGTAGGAATGAGCAGTTCTTC.

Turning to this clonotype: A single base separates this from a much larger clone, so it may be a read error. The DNA for the CDR3 is TGTGCCTTCAACAACGGGGCGGACAATGAGCAGTACTTC. Translated, it gives CAFNNGADNEQYF. The V and J genes are TRBV10-3 and TRBJ2-4; D may match TRBD1 or TRBD2 (5 bases each). Germline CDR1 reads ENHRY; CDR2 reads SYGVKD. This CDR3 is built from 13 residues. Trimming shortened V by 11 bases and J by 13 bases, and 24 bases separated the two germline ends.

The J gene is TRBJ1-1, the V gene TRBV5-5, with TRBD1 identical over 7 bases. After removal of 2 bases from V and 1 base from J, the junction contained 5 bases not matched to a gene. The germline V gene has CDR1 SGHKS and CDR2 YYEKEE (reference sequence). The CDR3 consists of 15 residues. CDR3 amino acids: CASSLQGIPNTEAFF. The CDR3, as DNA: TGTGCCAGCAGCTTACAGGGGATACCGAACACTGAAGCTTTCTTT.

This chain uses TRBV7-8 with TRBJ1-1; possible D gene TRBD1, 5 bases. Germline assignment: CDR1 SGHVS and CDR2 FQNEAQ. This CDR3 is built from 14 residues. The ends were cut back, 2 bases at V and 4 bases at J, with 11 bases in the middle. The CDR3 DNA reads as TGTGCCAGCAGCTTAAAAGGGGTTTCCACTGAAGCTTTCTTT. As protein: CASSLKGVSTEAFF. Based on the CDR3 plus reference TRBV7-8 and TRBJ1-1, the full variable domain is GAGVSQSPRYKVAKRGQDVALRCDPISGHVSLFWYQQALGQGPEFLTYFQNEAQLDKSGLPSDRFFAERPEGSVSTLKIQRTQQEDSAVYLCASSLKGVSTEAFFGQGTRLTVV.

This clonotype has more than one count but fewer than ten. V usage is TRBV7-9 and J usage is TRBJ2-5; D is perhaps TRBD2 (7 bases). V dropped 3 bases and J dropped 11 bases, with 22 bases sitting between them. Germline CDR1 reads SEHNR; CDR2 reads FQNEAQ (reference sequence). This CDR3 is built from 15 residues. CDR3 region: CASSLGEGDLLGQYF. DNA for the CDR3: TGTGCCAGCAGCTTGGGGGAGGGGGACCTACTCGGGCAGTACTTC.

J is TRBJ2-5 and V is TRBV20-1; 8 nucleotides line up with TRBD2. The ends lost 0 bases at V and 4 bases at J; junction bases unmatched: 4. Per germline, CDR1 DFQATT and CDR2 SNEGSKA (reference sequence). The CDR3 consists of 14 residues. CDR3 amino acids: CSARDGLAGETQYF. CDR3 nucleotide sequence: TGCAGTGCTAGAGATGGGCTAGCGGGAGAGACCCAGTACTTC.

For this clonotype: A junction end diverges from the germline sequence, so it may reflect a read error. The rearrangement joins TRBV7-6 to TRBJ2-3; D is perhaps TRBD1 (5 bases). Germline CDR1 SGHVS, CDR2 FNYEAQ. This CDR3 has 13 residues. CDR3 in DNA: TGTGCTAGCAGCGCCTCAGGGACAGATACGCAGTATTTT. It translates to CASSASGTDTQYF.

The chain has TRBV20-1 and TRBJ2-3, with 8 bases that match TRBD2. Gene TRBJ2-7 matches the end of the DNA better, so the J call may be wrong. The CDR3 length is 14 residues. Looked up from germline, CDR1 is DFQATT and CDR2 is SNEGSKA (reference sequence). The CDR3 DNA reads TGCAGTGCTCCCGGGACTAGGAGAGGTAATGAGCAGTACTTC. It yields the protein CSAPGTRRGNEQYF.

CDR3 residues: CASSLVQGGLNIQYF. The CDR3 nucleotides read TGTGCCAGCAGCTTAGTACAGGGAGGTTTAAACATTCAGTACTTC. J is TRBJ2-5 and V is TRBV7-2; TRBD1 or TRBD2 may be the D gene (6 bases each). The end of the DNA fits TRBJ2-4 better, so the J call may be wrong. The CDR3 runs 15 residues. From germline, CDR1 is SGHTA and CDR2 FQGNSA.

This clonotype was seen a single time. Written as DNA, the CDR3 is TGTGCCAGCAGCTTAAAAGGAAGAGGGGACAGGGACAATGAGCAGTTCTTC. Its translation is CASSLKGRGDRDNEQFF. The genes are TRBV7-6 and TRBJ2-7; 9 bases map to TRBD1. The DNA end is more similar to TRBJ2-1, so the J call may be wrong. CDR1 and CDR2 from the germline V gene are SGHVS and FNYEAQ. CDR3 length: 17 residues.

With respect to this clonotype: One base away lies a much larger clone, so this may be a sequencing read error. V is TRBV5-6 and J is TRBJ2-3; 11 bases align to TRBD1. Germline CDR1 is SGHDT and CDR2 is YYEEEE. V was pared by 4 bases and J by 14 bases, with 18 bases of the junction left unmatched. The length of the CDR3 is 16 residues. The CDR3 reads CASSGDRGRYTGELYF. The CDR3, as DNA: TGTGCCAGCAGCGGGGACAGGGGGAGGTACACCGGGGAGCTGTATTTT.

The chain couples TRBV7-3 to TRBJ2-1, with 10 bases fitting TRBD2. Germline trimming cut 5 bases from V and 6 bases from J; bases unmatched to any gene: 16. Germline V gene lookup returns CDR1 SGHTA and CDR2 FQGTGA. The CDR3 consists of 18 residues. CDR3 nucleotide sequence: TGTGCCAGCAGCCAAAAGGCAGCGGGGGGGCCTATCTCCAATGAGCAGTTCTTC. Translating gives CASSQKAAGGPISNEQFF.